Presented here are 3 T cell receptor beta chains from one specimen sequenced in a study of CD8+CD57+ T cells in acquired aplastic anemia. TCR beta VDJ and CDR3 profiling used genomic DNA as template. TCRdb passed the reads through MiXCR, listing each CDR3 protein once. The sample has fewer than 200,000 distinct CDR3 sequences; 55% to 80% are singletons. Sequenced input: sorted CD4+, CD8+, or CD8+CD57+ T cells (not recorded which) from PBMCs. These receptors were collected from a human donor in good health.

This clonotype was counted at least ten times. The chain joins TRBV7-3 to TRBJ1-1; maybe TRBD1 (6 bases). V dropped 2 bases and J dropped 4 bases, with 23 bases sitting between them. Germline CDR1 is SGHTA and CDR2 is FQGTGA. This CDR3 spans 18 amino acids. This chain's CDR3 is CASSLPAVRGDEGTEAFF. CDR3 DNA: TGTGCCAGCAGCTTACCCGCTGTTAGGGGGGATGAGGGCACTGAAGCTTTCTTT.

The chain is built from TRBV19 and TRBJ1-5; 7 bases fit TRBD1. In germline, CDR1 is LNHDA, CDR2 SQIVND (reference sequence). The CDR3 spans 15 residues. V was pared by 7 bases and J by 5 bases, with 11 bases of the junction left unmatched. CDR3 nucleotide sequence: TGTGCCAGTACCTCTAACCACAGGGGAGATCAGCCCCAGCATTTT. This translates into CASTSNHRGDQPQHF.

Comment on this clonotype: An end of the junction differs from the germline gene, which may be a read error. The genes are TRBV20-1 and TRBJ2-5; 11 bases fit TRBD2. The CDR3 runs 15 residues. Per the germline V gene, CDR1 is DFQATT and CDR2 is SNEGSKA (reference sequence). CDR3 amino acids: CSARILAGVQETQCF. Written as DNA, the CDR3 is TGCAGTGCTAGGATACTAGCGGGGGTCCAAGAGACCCAGTGCTTC.